One and the same sample provided the 20 T cell receptor beta chains below, sequenced in a study of cytomegalovirus exposure and HLA in healthy donors (dated by TCRdb to about 2017). The library was obtained by the immunoSEQ multiplex PCR assay. The multiplex PCR relied on a mix of 60 forward primers for TCR Vbeta segments and 13 reverse primers for TCR Jbeta segments. TCRdb re-hosts the immuneACCESS table, in-frame sequences only. Its copies lack some clones; in the studies checked, an unresolved V gene accounts for under half of them, and the cause for the rest is not known. The sample table lists about 55,000 clones, roughly 71% of them with a count of one. Under 45% of the sample lies in the top ten. Sequenced sample: PBMCs. The origin of the receptors is a man aged 35 to 55 in good health and CMV-seropositive.

The chain combines TRBV30 with TRBJ1-1; no clear D gene. Trimming took 0 bases from V and 2 from J, leaving 7 bases between them. In germline, CDR1 is GTSNPN, CDR2 SVGIG (reference sequence). CDR3 length equals 13 residues. This chain's CDR3 is CAWSVWPNTEAFF. The CDR3 region has the DNA TGTGCCTGGAGTGTATGGCCCAACACTGAAGCTTTCTTT.

This clone was counted between two and nine times. The V call is TRBV7-2, the J call TRBJ2-1, with 8 bases lining up with TRBD2. This CDR3 spans 15 amino acids. Unmatched junction bases numbered 6, after V lost 5 bases and J lost 3 bases. Germline V CDR1 and CDR2: SGHTA, FQGNSA. In nucleotides, the CDR3 is TGTGCCAGCAGCCCCGTAGCGGGGTTCTACAATGAGCAGTTCTTC. The encoded protein is CASSPVAGFYNEQFF.

The rearrangement joins TRBV5-8 to TRBJ2-5; D is perhaps TRBD2 (6 bases). The CDR3 extends over 14 amino acids. Looked up from germline, CDR1 is SGHTS and CDR2 is YDEGEE. The ends were cut back, 4 bases at V and 1 base at J, with 11 bases in the middle. CDR3 in amino acids: CASSPGEVQETQYF. CDR3 in DNA: TGTGCCAGCAGCCCGGGGGAAGTCCAAGAGACCCAGTACTTC.

The chain recombines TRBV11-3 with TRBJ1-1; D gene ambiguous. CDR3 length: 13 amino acids. Germline V CDR1 and CDR2: SGHNT, YENEEA. V was clipped by 5 bases and J by 1 base, with 8 bases between them. In DNA form, the CDR3 reads TGTGCCAGCAGCCGACTCCCGAACACTGAAGCTTTCTTT. This translates into CASSRLPNTEAFF.

V usage is TRBV7-9 and J usage is TRBJ1-3, with D possibly being TRBD1 (5 bases). CDR1 and CDR2 from the germline V gene are SEHNR and FQNEAQ (reference sequence). Trimming left V 7 bases short and J 8 bases short, with 21 bases between. CDR3 length: 15 amino acids. CDR3 in amino acids: CASTVVGGEVDTIYF. The CDR3, as DNA: TGTGCCAGCACGGTCGTCGGGGGGGAAGTGGACACCATATATTTT.

The gene calls are TRBV27 and TRBJ2-3, with TRBD1 matching 7 bases. Germline V gene sequence: CDR1 MNHEY, CDR2 SMNVEV (reference sequence). Trimming cost V 6 bases and J 4 bases; bases outside gene matches: 10. The CDR3 runs 15 residues. The CDR3 protein is CASSFTTGSADTQYF. In DNA form, the CDR3 reads TGTGCCAGCAGCTTCACGACAGGGTCCGCAGATACGCAGTATTTT.

There are a few counts of this clone. This rearrangement joins TRBV6-1 to TRBJ2-1; 9 bases fit TRBD1. CDR1 is MNHNS and CDR2 is SASEGT in the germline V gene. With 6 bases clipped from V and 7 bases from J, the junction kept 10 bases outside the gene matches. This CDR3 is 15 amino acids long. CDR3 in DNA: TGTGCCAGCAGACCTAGGACAGGGGCCAGGAATGAGCAGTTCTTC. Its protein is CASRPRTGARNEQFF.

The V and J genes are TRBV7-8 and TRBJ2-3; tentatively, D is TRBD2 (6 bases). The CDR3 loop spans 15 amino acids. Between the trimmed V and J ends, which lost 1 base and 2 bases, there was a span of 10 bases. Germline V CDR1 and CDR2: SGHVS, FQNEAQ. CDR3 sequence: CASSLVGGFTDTQYF. CDR3 DNA: TGTGCCAGCAGCTTAGTGGGGGGATTCACAGATACGCAGTATTTT. The full variable domain, its missing parts supplied by reference TRBV7-8 and TRBJ2-3, is GAGVSQSPRYKVAKRGQDVALRCDPISGHVSLFWYQQALGQGPEFLTYFQNEAQLDKSGLPSDRFFAERPEGSVSTLKIQRTQQEDSAVYLCASSLVGGFTDTQYFGPGTRLTVL.

The gene calls are TRBV18 and TRBJ1-1; D is ambiguous. The V gene's germline CDR1 is KGHSH and CDR2 LQKENI. Trimming cost V 4 bases and J 7 bases, with 16 bases left between them. The CDR3 consists of 14 residues. The DNA for the CDR3 is TGTGCCAGCTCACTAACCTCACTATCTATTGAAGCTTTCTTT. Translation: CASSLTSLSIEAFF.

The chain has TRBV4-1 and TRBJ1-2; 7 bases line up with TRBD1. The CDR3 has 17 amino acids. With V trimmed by 4 bases and J by 2 bases, 13 bases remained unmatched. Germline loops: CDR1 MGHRA, CDR2 YSYEKL. In nucleotides, the CDR3 is TGCGCCAGCAGCCCTCCACCGGGACGAGGGGGCAACTATGGCTACACCTTC. Translated: CASSPPPGRGGNYGYTF.

The chain recombines TRBV5-1 with TRBJ2-3, with 8 bases fitting TRBD1. The germline V gene has CDR1 SGHRS and CDR2 YFSETQ. The CDR3 spans 14 residues. After removal of 3 bases from V and 4 bases from J, the junction contained 4 bases not matched to a gene. The CDR3 is CASSWGTGADTQYF. CDR3 in DNA: TGCGCCAGCAGCTGGGGGACAGGAGCAGATACGCAGTATTTT.

This clone was detected a few times. The chain links TRBV2 to TRBJ1-4; a possible D gene is TRBD1 (5 bases). From germline, CDR1 is SNHLY and CDR2 FYNNEI. There are 16 residues in the CDR3. The ends were cut back, 4 bases at V and 0 bases at J, with 12 bases in the middle. CDR3 region: CASSVDRLATNEKLFF. CDR3 DNA: TGTGCCAGCAGTGTCGACAGATTAGCAACTAATGAAAAACTGTTTTTT.

This chain connects TRBV5-6 to TRBJ1-6; perhaps TRBD1 as D (6 bases). V lost 4 bases and J lost 1, with 12 bases in between. From germline, CDR1 is SGHDT and CDR2 YYEEEE. The CDR3 is made up of 16 amino acids. CDR3: CASSLFRGSYNSPLHF. The CDR3 nucleotides read TGTGCCAGCAGCCTATTCAGGGGTTCCTATAATTCACCCCTCCACTTT.

This clone has more than one count but fewer than ten. The chain combines TRBV27 with TRBJ1-5; D call uncertain. V was shortened by 5 bases and J by 3 bases, with 11 bases between the two germline ends. This CDR3 has 14 residues. Germline CDR1 is MNHEY and CDR2 is SMNVEV (reference sequence). CDR3 sequence reads: CASSLSRSNQPQHF. In DNA form, the CDR3 reads TGTGCCAGCAGTCTCTCCCGGTCCAATCAGCCCCAGCATTTT.

This chain connects TRBV30 to TRBJ1-2; no reliable D call. Germline lookup yields CDR1 GTSNPN and CDR2 SVGIG (reference sequence). Trimming pared 3 bases from V and 0 bases from J, leaving 8 bases between. The length of the CDR3 is 13 residues. DNA of the CDR3: TGTGCCTGGAGGATCGAGGCTAACTATGGCTACACCTTC. Encoded protein: CAWRIEANYGYTF.

The chain combines TRBV27 with TRBJ2-3, with a weak D call TRBD1 (5 bases). Trimming removed 5 bases from V and 3 bases from J, with 12 bases in between. CDR1 MNHEY and CDR2 SMNVEV come from the germline V gene (reference sequence). This CDR3 is built from 14 residues. The CDR3 region is CASSPLGATDTQYF. Here the CDR3 DNA reads TGTGCCAGCAGTCCTCTAGGGGCGACAGATACGCAGTATTTT.

The chain carries TRBV7-3 and TRBJ1-6; D uncertain. CDR1 is SGHTA, CDR2 FQGTGA, per germline. This CDR3 is 13 amino acids long. V shed 5 bases and J shed 13 bases, with 15 bases lying between them. CDR3 sequence: CASSPDSVSPLHF. In DNA, the CDR3 is TGTGCCAGCAGCCCCGATTCGGTATCGCCCCTCCACTTT.

The gene calls are TRBV28 and TRBJ2-2; weak D call: TRBD2 (7 bases). The CDR3 runs to 14 residues. Trimming shortened V by 7 bases and J by 6 bases, and 15 bases separated the two germline ends. CDR1 is MDHEN, CDR2 SYDVKM, per germline. The CDR3: CASTLGGDPGELFF. CDR3 nucleotides: TGTGCCAGCACCCTAGGGGGGGATCCCGGGGAGCTGTTTTTT.

V gene TRBV28 combines with J gene TRBJ1-5; tentative D call: TRBD1 (5 bases). Germline V gene data show CDR1 as MDHEN and CDR2 as SYDVKM. With 4 bases removed from V and 1 base from J, the gap between germline ends came to 11 bases. CDR3 length: 15 amino acids. The CDR3 sequence is CASSSQGLSNQPQHF. CDR3 DNA sequence: TGTGCCAGCAGTTCTCAGGGTCTCAGCAATCAGCCCCAGCATTTT.

The rearrangement uses TRBV7-2 and TRBJ2-1, with 11 bases fitting TRBD2. V shed 3 bases and J 6 bases; nucleotides not matched to a gene: 7. The CDR3 has 16 residues. The germline CDR1 and CDR2 sequences are SGHTA and FQGNSA. The CDR3 region has the DNA TGTGCCAGCAGCTTTGTTAGCGGGGGGGCCGGCAATGAGCAGTTCTTC. Translated, it gives CASSFVSGGAGNEQFF.